This T cell receptor (beta chain) was captured in a study of blood T cell repertoires in COVID-19. Background on the study: The analysed material was cDNA or gDNA that came from T cells, B-cell-depleted T cells, or PBMCs.

Under the authors' procedure: Amplified reference gene primers provided the basis for estimating nucleated cell counts. Libraries were prepared by immunoSEQ multiplex PCR; TCRdb keeps only in-frame clonotypes and omits some of them. That table is the source of V, J and clone size, and D and trimming were worked out from the DNA. Here the sample spans 200,000 to 250,000 clones, roughly 87% being singletons. Germline CDR1 reads LNHDA; CDR2 reads SQIVND (reference sequence). The CDR3 runs 12 residues. Trimming stripped 3 bases from V and 18 bases from J, with 15 bases between. Sequences were obtained from peripheral blood. V is TRBV19 and J is TRBJ1-6; tentative D call: TRBD1 (6 bases). The origin of this receptor is a woman between 18 and 29 years old who had recovered from COVID-19. The CDR3 sequence is CASSIGSQGTHF. The CDR3 DNA is TGTGCCAGTAGTATTGGGTCGCAGGGGACCCACTTT.